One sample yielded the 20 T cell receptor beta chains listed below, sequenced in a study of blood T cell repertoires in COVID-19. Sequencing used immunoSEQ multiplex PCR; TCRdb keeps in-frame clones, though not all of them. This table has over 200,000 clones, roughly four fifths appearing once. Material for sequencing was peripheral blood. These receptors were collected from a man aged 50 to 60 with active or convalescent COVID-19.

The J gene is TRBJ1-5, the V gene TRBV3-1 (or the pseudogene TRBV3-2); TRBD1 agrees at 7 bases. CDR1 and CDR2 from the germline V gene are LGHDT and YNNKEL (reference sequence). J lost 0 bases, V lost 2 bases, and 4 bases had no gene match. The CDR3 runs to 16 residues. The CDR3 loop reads CASSQPDRDSNQPQHF. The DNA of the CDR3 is TGTGCCAGCAGCCAACCTGACAGGGATAGCAATCAGCCCCAGCATTTT.

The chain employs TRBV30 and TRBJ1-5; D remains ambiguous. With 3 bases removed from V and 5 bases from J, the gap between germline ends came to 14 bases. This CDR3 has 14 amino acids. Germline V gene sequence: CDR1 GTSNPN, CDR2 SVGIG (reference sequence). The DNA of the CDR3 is TGTGCCTGGAGAGAACCCTTAGCTCATCAGCCCCAGCATTTT. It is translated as CAWREPLAHQPQHF.

Here the CDR3 reads CASSHPREINYGYTF. CDR3 coding DNA: TGCGCCAGCAGCCACCCCAGGGAAATCAACTATGGCTACACCTTC. The chain is built from TRBV4-3 and TRBJ1-2; a possible D gene is TRBD1 (5 bases). Germline CDR1 is LGHNA and CDR2 is YSLEER. V was pared by 3 bases and J by 2 bases, with 13 bases between. The CDR3 is 15 amino acids.

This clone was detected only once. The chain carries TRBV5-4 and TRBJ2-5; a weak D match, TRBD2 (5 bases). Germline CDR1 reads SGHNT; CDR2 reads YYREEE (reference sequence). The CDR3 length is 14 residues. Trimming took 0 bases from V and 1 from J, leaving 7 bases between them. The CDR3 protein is CASSLGLAQETQYF. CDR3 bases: TGTGCCAGCAGCTTGGGGCTAGCCCAAGAGACCCAGTACTTC.

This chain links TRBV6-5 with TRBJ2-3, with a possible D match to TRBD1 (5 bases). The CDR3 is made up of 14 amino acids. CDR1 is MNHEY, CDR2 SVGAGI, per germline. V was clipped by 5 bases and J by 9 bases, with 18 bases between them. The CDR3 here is CASSMLTAPSTQYF. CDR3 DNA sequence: TGTGCCAGCAGTATGCTGACAGCCCCCTCGACGCAGTATTTT.

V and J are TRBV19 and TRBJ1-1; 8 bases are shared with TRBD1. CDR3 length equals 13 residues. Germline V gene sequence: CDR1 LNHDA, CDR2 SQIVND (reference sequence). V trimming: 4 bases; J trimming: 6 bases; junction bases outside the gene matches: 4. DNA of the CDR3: TGTGCCAGTAGTAGACCGACAGGGGCTGAAGCTTTCTTT. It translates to CASSRPTGAEAFF.

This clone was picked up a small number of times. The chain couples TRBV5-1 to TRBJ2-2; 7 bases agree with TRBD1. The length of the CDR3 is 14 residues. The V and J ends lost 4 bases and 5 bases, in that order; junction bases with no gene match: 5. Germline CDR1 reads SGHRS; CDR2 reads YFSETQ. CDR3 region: CASSGQQGTGELFF. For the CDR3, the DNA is TGCGCCAGCAGCGGCCAACAGGGGACCGGGGAGCTGTTTTTT.

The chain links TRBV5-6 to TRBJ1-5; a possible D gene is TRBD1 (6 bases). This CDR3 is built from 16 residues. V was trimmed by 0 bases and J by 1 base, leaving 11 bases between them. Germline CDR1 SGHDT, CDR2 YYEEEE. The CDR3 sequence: CASSLGPGTSNQPQHF. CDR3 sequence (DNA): TGTGCCAGCAGCTTGGGCCCCGGGACAAGCAATCAGCCCCAGCATTTT.

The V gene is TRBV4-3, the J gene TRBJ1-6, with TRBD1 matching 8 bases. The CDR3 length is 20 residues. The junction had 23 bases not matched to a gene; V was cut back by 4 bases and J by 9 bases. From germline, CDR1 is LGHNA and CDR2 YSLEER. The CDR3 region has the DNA TGCGCCAGCAGCCGGGGCGGACAGGGTAGGAGAACCGTATTGGTTTCACCCCTCCACTTT. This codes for CASSRGGQGRRTVLVSPLHF.

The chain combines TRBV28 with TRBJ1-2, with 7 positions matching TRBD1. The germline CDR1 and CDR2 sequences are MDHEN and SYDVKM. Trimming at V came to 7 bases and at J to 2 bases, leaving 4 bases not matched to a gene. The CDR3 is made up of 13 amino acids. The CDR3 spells CASNLQGNYGYTF. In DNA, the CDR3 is TGTGCCAGCAATCTACAGGGGAACTATGGCTACACCTTC.

The CDR3 protein is CASSPEVTIGGNEQFF. CDR3 coding DNA: TGTGCCAGCAGCCCCGAAGTCACTATCGGGGGCAATGAGCAGTTCTTC. The V gene is TRBV7-3, the J gene TRBJ2-1; possibly TRBD2 for D (6 bases). Germline V gene lookup returns CDR1 SGHTA and CDR2 FQGTGA. The CDR3 runs to 16 residues. V was cut by 5 bases and J by 6 bases, with 20 bases left in between.

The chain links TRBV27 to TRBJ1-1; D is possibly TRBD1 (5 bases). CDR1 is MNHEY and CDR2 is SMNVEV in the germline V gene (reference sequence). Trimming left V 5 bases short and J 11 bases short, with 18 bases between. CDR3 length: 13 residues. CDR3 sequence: CASSLLGGEVAFF. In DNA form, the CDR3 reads TGTGCCAGCAGTCTCTTGGGGGGAGAGGTGGCTTTCTTT.

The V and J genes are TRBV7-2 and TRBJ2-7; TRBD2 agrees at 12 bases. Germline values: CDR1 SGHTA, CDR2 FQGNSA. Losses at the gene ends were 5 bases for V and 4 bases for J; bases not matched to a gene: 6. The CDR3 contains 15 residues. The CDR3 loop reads CASSTRLAGVYEQYF. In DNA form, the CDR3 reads TGTGCCAGCAGCACCCGACTAGCGGGGGTTTACGAGCAGTACTTC.

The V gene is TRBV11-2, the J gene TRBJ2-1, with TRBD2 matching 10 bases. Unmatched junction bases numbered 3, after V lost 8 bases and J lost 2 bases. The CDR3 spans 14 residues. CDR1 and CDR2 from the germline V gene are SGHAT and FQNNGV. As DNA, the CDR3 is TGTGCCAGCCAAGCGGGGGGGACCTACAATGAGCAGTTCTTC. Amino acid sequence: CASQAGGTYNEQFF.

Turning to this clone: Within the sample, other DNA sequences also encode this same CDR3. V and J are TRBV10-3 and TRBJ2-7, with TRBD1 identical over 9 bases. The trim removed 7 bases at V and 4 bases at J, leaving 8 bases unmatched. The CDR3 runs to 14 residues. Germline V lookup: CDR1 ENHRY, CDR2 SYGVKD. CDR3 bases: TGTGCCATCACCTCCGGGACAGGGAGGTACGAGCAGTACTTC. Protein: CAITSGTGRYEQYF.

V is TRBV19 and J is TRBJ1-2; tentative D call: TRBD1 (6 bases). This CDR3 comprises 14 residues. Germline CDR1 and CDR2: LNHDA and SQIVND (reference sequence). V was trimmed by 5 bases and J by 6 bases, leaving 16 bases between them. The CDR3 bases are TGTGCCAGTAGTGGGGGCCGGACGGTTGATGGCTACACCTTC. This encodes CASSGGRTVDGYTF.

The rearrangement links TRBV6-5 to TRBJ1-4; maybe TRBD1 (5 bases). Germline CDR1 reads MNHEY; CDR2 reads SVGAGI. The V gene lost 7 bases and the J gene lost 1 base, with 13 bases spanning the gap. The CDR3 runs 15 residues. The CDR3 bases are TGTGCCAGCAAACCTACAGGCAGAACTAATGAAAAACTGTTTTTT. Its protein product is CASKPTGRTNEKLFF.

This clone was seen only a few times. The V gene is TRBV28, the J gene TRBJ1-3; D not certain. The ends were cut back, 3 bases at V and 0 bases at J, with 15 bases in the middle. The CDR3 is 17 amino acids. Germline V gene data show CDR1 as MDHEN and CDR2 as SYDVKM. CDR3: CASSFLPPLSSGNTIYF. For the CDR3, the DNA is TGTGCCAGCAGTTTTCTGCCCCCACTGTCCTCTGGAAACACCATATATTTT. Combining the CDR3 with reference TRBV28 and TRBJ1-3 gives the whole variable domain DVKVTQSSRYLVKRTGEKVFLECVQDMDHENMFWYRQDPGLGLRLIYFSYDVKMKEKGDIPEGYSVSREKKERFSLILESASTNQTSMYLCASSFLPPLSSGNTIYFGEGSWLTVV.

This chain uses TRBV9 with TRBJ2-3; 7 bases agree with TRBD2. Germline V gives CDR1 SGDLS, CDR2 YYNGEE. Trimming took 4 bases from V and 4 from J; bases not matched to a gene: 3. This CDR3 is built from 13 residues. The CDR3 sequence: CASSPTSADTQYF. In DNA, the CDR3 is TGTGCCAGCAGCCCCACTAGCGCAGATACGCAGTATTTT.

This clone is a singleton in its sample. The CDR3 region has the DNA TGTGCCAGCAGCCAAAGGTTCGGGCTCCGGGGACTGAACACCGGGGAGCTGTTTTTT. Translated, it gives CASSQRFGLRGLNTGELFF. V and J are TRBV4-2 and TRBJ2-2; D may be TRBD2 (6 bases). The CDR3 is made up of 19 amino acids. Per germline, CDR1 LGHNA and CDR2 YNFKEQ. The V and J ends lost 2 bases and 1 base respectively, with 20 bases between them.